The 18 T cell receptor beta chains presented below share a single source sample, sequenced in a study of T cell responses to AZD1222 COVID-19 vaccine. Some clones are missing from TCRdb's copy, which holds only in-frame ones; the method was immunoSEQ multiplex PCR. This table has 130,000 to 150,000 clones, roughly 90% appearing once. Sequencing was performed on peripheral blood, taken on day 0 of AZD1222 vaccination. The receptors come from an adult in good health.

The chain joins TRBV5-1 to TRBJ1-1; D unclear. Trimming stripped 2 bases from V and 1 base from J, with 9 bases between. This CDR3 is built from 14 residues. In germline, CDR1 is SGHRS, CDR2 YFSETQ. The CDR3 DNA sequence: TGCGCCAGCAGCTTAGACGGAGAGAACACTGAAGCTTTCTTT. This sequence encodes CASSLDGENTEAFF.

The chain recombines TRBV27 with TRBJ1-5; TRBD1 matches at 7 bases. V dropped 2 bases and J dropped 6; count of bases not matched to a gene: 1. This CDR3 has 13 residues. Germline lookup yields CDR1 MNHEY and CDR2 SMNVEV (reference sequence). The CDR3 spells CASSLRQGQPQHF. CDR3 bases: TGTGCCAGCAGTTTACGACAGGGTCAGCCCCAGCATTTT.

V gene TRBV11-2 combines with J gene TRBJ2-1; possible D gene TRBD1, 5 bases. From germline, CDR1 is SGHAT and CDR2 FQNNGV. The CDR3 totals 15 residues. V lost 7 bases to trimming and J lost 0 bases, with 13 bases between them. This chain's CDR3 is CASIFTDSSYNEQFF. CDR3 in DNA: TGTGCCAGCATCTTCACCGACAGCTCCTACAATGAGCAGTTCTTC.

V gene TRBV11-3 combines with J gene TRBJ2-1; D is possibly TRBD1 or TRBD2 (5 bases each). Per germline, CDR1 SGHNT and CDR2 YENEEA. The CDR3 covers 17 residues. V was cut by 2 bases and J by 0 bases, with 14 bases left in between. CDR3 DNA sequence: TGTGCCAGCAGCTTATACGGGGCAGCCCTCTCCTACAATGAGCAGTTCTTC. Translated: CASSLYGAALSYNEQFF. Full variable domain (remainder filled in from reference TRBV11-3 and TRBJ2-1): EAGVVQSPRYKIIEKKQPVAFWCNPISGHNTLYWYLQNLGQGPELLIRYENEEAVDDSQLPKDRFSAERLKGVDSTLKIQPAELGDSAVYLCASSLYGAALSYNEQFFGPGTRLTVL.

This rearrangement joins TRBV3-1 (or the pseudogene TRBV3-2) to TRBJ2-2, with D perhaps given as TRBD1 or TRBD2 (6 bases each). This CDR3 is built from 15 residues. CDR1 is LGHDT, CDR2 YNNKEL, per germline (reference sequence). Trimming shortened V by 1 base and J by 4 bases, and 10 bases separated the two germline ends. The CDR3 loop is CASSQAGAPTGELFF. The DNA of the CDR3 is TGTGCCAGCAGCCAAGCGGGGGCACCCACCGGGGAGCTGTTTTTT.

The chain recombines TRBV19 with TRBJ2-7; 9 bases map to TRBD1. The CDR3 extends over 13 amino acids. V gave up 4 bases and J gave up 4 bases; unmatched junction bases: 2. Per germline, CDR1 LNHDA and CDR2 SQIVND (reference sequence). The CDR3 loop is CASSRDREYEQYF. DNA of the CDR3: TGTGCCAGTAGTAGGGACAGGGAGTACGAGCAGTACTTC.

The genes are TRBV28 and TRBJ1-3; no firm D call. The V gene's germline CDR1 is MDHEN and CDR2 SYDVKM. This CDR3 has 15 amino acids. V was cut by 7 bases and J by 4 bases, with 17 bases left in between. The CDR3 is CASTGSRKGGNTIYF. The CDR3 bases are TGTGCCAGCACAGGTTCGCGAAAGGGAGGAAACACCATATATTTT.

The V call is TRBV19, the J call TRBJ1-2, with TRBD1 matching over 7 bases. Unmatched junction bases numbered 6, after V lost 3 bases and J lost 2 bases. This CDR3 has 15 amino acids. CDR1 and CDR2 (germline): LNHDA, SQIVND (reference sequence). CDR3 sequence: CASSIRRQGNYGYTF. CDR3 nucleotide sequence: TGTGCCAGTAGTATCAGGCGACAGGGCAACTATGGCTACACCTTC.

The V call is TRBV7-3, the J call TRBJ2-6, with 9 nucleotides matching TRBD2. The CDR3 is 15 residues long. Germline CDR1 SGHTA, CDR2 FQGTGA. Unmatched junction bases numbered 11, after V lost 5 bases and J lost 12 bases. The CDR3 bases are TGTGCCAGCAGCCCCGGTTTAGCGGGGGTCACCGTCCTGACTTTC. The encoded protein is CASSPGLAGVTVLTF.

The chain recombines TRBV6-1 with TRBJ1-5; perhaps TRBD1 as D (5 bases). Per the germline V gene, CDR1 is MNHNS and CDR2 is SASEGT. The CDR3 sequence is 15 residues long. The V end lost 5 bases, the J end lost 0 bases, and 11 bases lay between the germline ends. CDR3: CASSWDGNSNQPQHF. Here the CDR3 DNA reads TGTGCCAGCAGTTGGGACGGGAATAGCAATCAGCCCCAGCATTTT.

The chain couples TRBV19 to TRBJ2-2; possible D gene TRBD1, 5 bases. This CDR3 comprises 16 residues. Germline CDR1 LNHDA, CDR2 SQIVND (reference sequence). The V and J ends lost 5 bases and 7 bases respectively, with 20 bases between them. CDR3 bases: TGTGCCAGTAGTTTTAACTATTTCAGGGCCCACGGGGAGCTGTTTTTT. Translation gives CASSFNYFRAHGELFF.

This clone was detected once. The V call is TRBV7-8, the J call TRBJ1-1; no clear D gene. Germline V CDR1 and CDR2: SGHVS, FQNEAQ. V lost 1 base to trimming and J lost 10 bases, with 10 bases between them. This CDR3 has 12 amino acids. The CDR3 loop is CASSLEAGGAFF. The CDR3 nucleotides read TGTGCCAGCAGCTTAGAGGCGGGAGGAGCTTTCTTT.

The rearrangement links TRBV7-9 to TRBJ2-1; 12 bases agree with TRBD2. V lost 10 bases to trimming and J lost 5 bases; unmatched junction nucleotides: 6. From germline, CDR1 is SEHNR and CDR2 FQNEAQ (reference sequence). This CDR3 has 14 residues. In nucleotides, the CDR3 is TGTGCCACACGCGGACTAGCGGGGAACAATGAGCAGTTCTTC. This codes for CATRGLAGNNEQFF.

The V and J genes are TRBV19 and TRBJ1-3; TRBD1 matches 9 bases. The ends lost 3 bases at V and 3 bases at J; junction bases unmatched: 6. Germline V gene data show CDR1 as LNHDA and CDR2 as SQIVND (reference sequence). This CDR3 comprises 16 residues. The CDR3 here is CASSITQGAHGNTIYF. As DNA, the CDR3 is TGTGCCAGTAGTATTACACAGGGGGCACATGGAAACACCATATATTTT.

This chain uses TRBV28 with TRBJ1-1; a weak D match, TRBD1 (6 bases). V lost 9 bases, J lost 7 bases, and 12 bases lay in between. The CDR3 length is 11 residues. In germline, CDR1 is MDHEN, CDR2 SYDVKM. The CDR3 here is CASKKDSEAFF. The CDR3 DNA follows: TGTGCCAGTAAGAAGGACAGTGAAGCTTTCTTT.

The chain joins TRBV6-1 to TRBJ1-2, with 7 bases identical to TRBD1. The CDR3 contains 15 residues. V gave up 6 bases and J gave up 4 bases; unmatched junction bases: 11. Germline CDR1 reads MNHNS; CDR2 reads SASEGT. The CDR3 protein is CASRPGQENLYGYTF. CDR3 coding DNA: TGTGCCAGCAGACCCGGACAGGAGAACCTCTATGGCTACACCTTC.

The gene calls are TRBV5-6 and TRBJ1-5, with D possibly matching TRBD1 (6 bases). Germline CDR1 SGHDT, CDR2 YYEEEE. CDR3 length: 16 residues. V gave up 4 bases and J gave up 4 bases, with 18 bases separating them. The DNA for the CDR3 is TGTGCCAGCAGCCTCGCTCATAGGGGGGCAAATCAGCCCCAGCATTTT. Protein sequence: CASSLAHRGANQPQHF.

J is TRBJ1-4 and V is TRBV28; possibly TRBD1 for D (6 bases). V was shortened by 2 bases and J by 4 bases, with 14 bases between the two germline ends. Germline CDR1 reads MDHEN; CDR2 reads SYDVKM. The CDR3 is made up of 16 amino acids. The CDR3 sequence is CASSLGRGAHNEKLFF. For the CDR3, the DNA is TGTGCCAGCAGTTTAGGGCGGGGGGCCCATAATGAAAAACTGTTTTTT.